This T cell receptor beta chain stems from a study of shared T cell receptors in the human thymus. Trimming took off 1 base at V and 8 bases at J, with 20 bases between the two ends. CDR3 length equals 15 residues. CDR1 and CDR2 from the germline V gene are GTSNPN and SVGIG (reference sequence). Here immunoSEQ multiplex PCR was the method, and the copy in TCRdb shows in-frame clones only, minus some. Of 550,000 to 800,000 clones in the sample, 70% to 90% were seen once. These data also formed part of another study, on human thymus T cells. That source reports: During corrective heart surgery, resections were taken, and the thymus tissue came from them.

This clonotype was sampled from a girl less than two years old with a congenital heart defect. Source material: thymocytes. J is TRBJ1-2 and V is TRBV30; tentative D call: TRBD1 (5 bases). DNA for the CDR3: TGTGCCTGGAGTGAATCGGTCGGGGGGGAAGGAGGCTACACCTTC. This codes for CAWSESVGGEGGYTF.